Listed below are T cell receptor beta chains from one sample, sequenced in a study of cytomegalovirus exposure and HLA in healthy donors. The method was immunoSEQ multiplex PCR; TCRdb's version includes in-frame clones alone and lacks a portion of them. The sample lists around 170,000 clones, around nine tenths seen once, with roughly 3% in the top ten. The specimen sequenced was PBMCs. The origin of the receptors is a man between 18 and 35 years old in good health and CMV-seronegative. The CDR3 runs from the conserved cysteine through the conserved F or W. D genes are given only for firm matches. Clone size, where shown, is once, few, many, or a class for clones that have expanded.

J gene: TRBJ1-5; clone size: .; D gene: .; V gene: TRBV5-6; CDR3 DNA: TGTGCCAGCAGCTTGGGACAGTCTAATCAGCCCCAGCATTTT; CDR3 protein: CASSLGQSNQPQHF
J gene: TRBJ2-1; clone size: .; D gene: .; V gene: TRBV28; CDR3 DNA: TGTGCCAGCAGTCCCCTTCCTAGAGGGAACCTACAGTTCTTC; CDR3 protein: CASSPLPRGNLQFF
J gene: TRBJ1-2; clone size: .; D gene: .; V gene: TRBV18; CDR3 DNA: TGTGCCAGCTCACCGAGGGAGTCTGGCTACACCTTC; CDR3 protein: CASSPRESGYTF
J gene: TRBJ2-7; clone size: .; D gene: .; V gene: TRBV7-2; CDR3 DNA: TGTGCCAGCAGCTTAGGTTCTGGGAAGGGAGGCGAGCAGTACTTC; CDR3 protein: CASSLGSGKGGEQYF
J gene: TRBJ2-5; clone size: once; D gene: TRBD2; V gene: TRBV27; CDR3 DNA: TGTGCCAGCAGTCTCGGTCGGGGGGGGACCCAGTACTTC; CDR3 protein: CASSLGRGGTQYF
J gene: TRBJ2-7; clone size: .; D gene: TRBD2; V gene: TRBV5-1; CDR3 DNA: TGCGCCAGCAGCTTGGTTGGGCGGGAGGTCCACGAGCAGTACTTC; CDR3 protein: CASSLVGREVHEQYF
J gene: TRBJ2-2; clone size: .; D gene: .; V gene: TRBV2; CDR3 DNA: TGTGCCAGCAGGGGGGGGCTGGTCGGGGAGCTGTTTTTT; CDR3 protein: CASRGGLVGELFF
J gene: TRBJ2-2; clone size: once; D gene: TRBD2; V gene: TRBV9; CDR3 DNA: TGTGCCAGCAGCGTAGTGGGACTAGCGGACACCGGGGAGCTGTTTTTT; CDR3 protein: CASSVVGLADTGELFF
J gene: TRBJ2-3; clone size: .; D gene: .; V gene: TRBV5-1; CDR3 DNA: TGCGCCAGCAGCTTACCCCGCGGGAACACAGATACGCAGTATTTT; CDR3 protein: CASSLPRGNTDTQYF
J gene: TRBJ1-1; clone size: .; D gene: .; V gene: TRBV28; CDR3 DNA: TGTGCCAGCCGCACAGCGGTAGATACTGAAGCTTTCTTT; CDR3 protein: CASRTAVDTEAFF
J gene: TRBJ2-2; clone size: .; D gene: TRBD2; V gene: TRBV5-1; CDR3 DNA: TGCGCCAGCAGCTCATTAGGGAGGGGCACCGGGGAGCTGTTTTTT; CDR3 protein: CASSSLGRGTGELFF
J gene: TRBJ2-5; clone size: .; D gene: TRBD2; V gene: TRBV6-5; CDR3 DNA: TGTGCCAGCAGTCCTAGCGGGGGGGCCGGAGAGACCCAGTACTTC; CDR3 protein: CASSPSGGAGETQYF
J gene: TRBJ2-7; clone size: .; D gene: TRBD2; V gene: TRBV9; CDR3 DNA: TGTGCCAGCAGCTCGGCGGCTAGCGGATCCTACGAGCAGTACTTC; CDR3 protein: CASSSAASGSYEQYF
J gene: TRBJ2-7; clone size: few; D gene: .; V gene: TRBV4-2; CDR3 DNA: TGTGCCAGCAGCCCAACAATTTACTACGAGCAGTACTTC; CDR3 protein: CASSPTIYYEQYF
J gene: TRBJ2-1; clone size: .; D gene: .; V gene: TRBV5-6; CDR3 DNA: TGTGCCAGCAGCCTGGGCTACCGCAATGAGCAGTTCTTC; CDR3 protein: CASSLGYRNEQFF
J gene: TRBJ2-7; clone size: .; D gene: .; V gene: TRBV9; CDR3 DNA: TGTGCCAGCAGCCCCCCCCCGACGGGAAACTCCTACGAGCAGTACTTC; CDR3 protein: CASSPPPTGNSYEQYF
J gene: TRBJ2-3; clone size: .; D gene: .; V gene: TRBV6-5; CDR3 DNA: TGTGCCAGCAGTTACTCGAAGCGGTCGCACCGGGATACGCAGTATTTT; CDR3 protein: CASSYSKRSHRDTQYF
J gene: TRBJ1-2; clone size: .; D gene: .; V gene: TRBV25-1; CDR3 DNA: TGTGCCAGCACTCCCATAAACGAGCGGGAAGGCTACACCTTC; CDR3 protein: CASTPINEREGYTF
J gene: TRBJ2-2; clone size: .; D gene: TRBD1; V gene: TRBV10-3; CDR3 DNA: TGTGCCATCAGGGAGGACAGGGGGCTTAACGGGGAGCTGTTTTTT; CDR3 protein: CAIREDRGLNGELFF
J gene: TRBJ2-7; clone size: .; D gene: .; V gene: TRBV19; CDR3 DNA: TGTGCCAGTAGTATAACCCAGGGGTCCCCCTACGAGCAGTACTTC; CDR3 protein: CASSITQGSPYEQYF
J gene: TRBJ1-1; clone size: .; D gene: .; V gene: TRBV29-1; CDR3 DNA: TGCAGCGTTGAGCGGGAAAAGGGCACTGAAGCTTTCTTT; CDR3 protein: CSVEREKGTEAFF
J gene: TRBJ1-4; clone size: .; D gene: .; V gene: TRBV7-2; CDR3 DNA: TGTGCCAGCACCACAGATTGGGGGCAAGGTGAAAAACTGTTTTTT; CDR3 protein: CASTTDWGQGEKLFF
J gene: TRBJ1-1; clone size: .; D gene: .; V gene: TRBV5-6; CDR3 DNA: TGTGCCAGCAGCTTACCAACGGACACGGCTGAAGCTTTCTTT; CDR3 protein: CASSLPTDTAEAFF
J gene: TRBJ1-3; clone size: once; D gene: TRBD1; V gene: TRBV6-1; CDR3 DNA: TGTGCCAGCACCACAGGGGGCGCGGGAAACACCATATATTTT; CDR3 protein: CASTTGGAGNTIYF
J gene: TRBJ1-3; clone size: .; D gene: .; V gene: TRBV29-1; CDR3 DNA: TGCAGCGTTGAAAGTCTCGGGGGATTTGGAAACACCATATATTTT; CDR3 protein: CSVESLGGFGNTIYF
J gene: TRBJ2-3; clone size: once; D gene: .; V gene: TRBV5-4; CDR3 DNA: TGTGCCAGCAGATACGAAAGAGGGACAGATACGCAGTATTTT; CDR3 protein: CASRYERGTDTQYF
J gene: TRBJ2-2; clone size: once; D gene: TRBD1; V gene: TRBV14; CDR3 DNA: TGTGCCAGCAGCCAAGATTTGGGCAGGGGGTTTACGAACACCGGGGAGCTGTTTTTT; CDR3 protein: CASSQDLGRGFTNTGELFF
J gene: TRBJ2-7; clone size: medium-sized; D gene: .; V gene: TRBV6-1; CDR3 DNA: TGTGCCAGCAGTGAAGGCATCGGGGAGGTCCACGAGCAGTACTTC; CDR3 protein: CASSEGIGEVHEQYF
J gene: TRBJ2-2; clone size: .; D gene: .; V gene: TRBV6-5; CDR3 DNA: TGTGCCAGCAGACTAGGGGGTTACACCGGGGAGCTGTTTTTT; CDR3 protein: CASRLGGYTGELFF
J gene: TRBJ1-2; clone size: .; D gene: .; V gene: TRBV6-5; CDR3 DNA: TGTGCCAGCAGACAGGACAGAAATCCACACTATGGCTACACCTTC; CDR3 protein: CASRQDRNPHYGYTF
J gene: TRBJ1-2; clone size: .; D gene: .; V gene: TRBV27; CDR3 DNA: TGTGCCAGCAGTCCGTACCGACAGGCCTCTTTCTATGGCTACACCTTC; CDR3 protein: CASSPYRQASFYGYTF
J gene: TRBJ2-5; clone size: .; D gene: TRBD1; V gene: TRBV6-5; CDR3 DNA: TGTGCCAGCAGGGAGAACAGGGGCGAAAAAGAGACCCAGTACTTC; CDR3 protein: CASRENRGEKETQYF
J gene: TRBJ1-1; clone size: .; D gene: TRBD1; V gene: TRBV5-1; CDR3 DNA: TGCGCCAGCAGCTTGGACAGGGGGCCTACTGAAGCTTTCTTT; CDR3 protein: CASSLDRGPTEAFF
J gene: TRBJ2-1; clone size: .; D gene: .; V gene: TRBV10-1; CDR3 DNA: TGCGCCAGCAGTGAAGCCCCCAATGAGCAGTTCTTC; CDR3 protein: CASSEAPNEQFF
J gene: TRBJ1-6; clone size: .; D gene: .; V gene: TRBV6-1; CDR3 DNA: TGTGCCAGCAGCAGTGGAGGATACCTACAGGGTCCCCTCCACTTT; CDR3 protein: CASSSGGYLQGPLHF
J gene: TRBJ2-2; clone size: .; D gene: .; V gene: TRBV27; CDR3 DNA: TGTGCCAGCCTCTCAGTTGGCGGGGAGCTGTTTTTT; CDR3 protein: CASLSVGGELFF
J gene: TRBJ1-2; clone size: .; D gene: TRBD1; V gene: TRBV28; CDR3 DNA: TGTGCCAGCAGTTTACCCCTCGGCAGGGGGTATGGCTACACCTTC; CDR3 protein: CASSLPLGRGYGYTF
J gene: TRBJ2-2; clone size: .; D gene: .; V gene: TRBV5-1; CDR3 DNA: TGCGCCAGCAGCCCCCGAGCGCGTATCCAAGGCACCGGGGAGCTGTTTTTT; CDR3 protein: CASSPRARIQGTGELFF
J gene: TRBJ2-7; clone size: few; D gene: TRBD1; V gene: TRBV7-9; CDR3 DNA: TGTGCCAGCACCTCCGACAGGGCGATTCCCTACGAGCAGTACTTC; CDR3 protein: CASTSDRAIPYEQYF
J gene: TRBJ2-3; clone size: .; D gene: TRBD2; V gene: TRBV18; CDR3 DNA: TGTGCCAGCTCACCATTTATGGAAGCGGGGCCCTCAAATACGCAGTATTTT; CDR3 protein: CASSPFMEAGPSNTQYF
J gene: TRBJ1-4; clone size: .; D gene: .; V gene: TRBV6-5; CDR3 DNA: TGTGCCAGCAGCTCCCAGGAAAAACTGTTTTTT; CDR3 protein: CASSSQEKLFF